The 6 T cell receptor beta chains in this list originate from one sample, sequenced in a study of STAT5B mutations in CD4+ large granular lymphocyte leukemia. Sequenced by immunoSEQ multiplex PCR; TCRdb stores in-frame clones only, minus some. The sample includes 20,000 or so clones, around 84% of them seen just once. The sequencing input was CD4+ T cells from blood buffy coats. These receptors all come from a human donor in good health.

This clone was picked up a small number of times. V gene TRBV18 combines with J gene TRBJ1-4; D is possibly TRBD1 (6 bases). This CDR3 has 16 amino acids. Germline V gene lookup returns CDR1 KGHSH and CDR2 LQKENI. V was cut by 4 bases and J by 8 bases, with 20 bases left in between. As DNA, the CDR3 is TGTGCCAGCTCACAACGACAGTTAGGGGGAATCGAAAAACTGTTTTTT. It is translated as CASSQRQLGGIEKLFF.

This sequence joins TRBV5-6 and TRBJ2-1; D possibly uses TRBD1 or TRBD2 (5 bases each). V dropped 2 bases and J dropped 5 bases, with 17 bases sitting between them. CDR1 and CDR2 from the germline V gene are SGHDT and YYEEEE. The CDR3 length is 16 residues. As DNA, the CDR3 is TGTGCCAGCAGCTTAATACCCGGGACGATAAACAATGAGCAGTTCTTC. This encodes CASSLIPGTINNEQFF.

This clone occurred once. As DNA, the CDR3 is TGCAGCGTTGGGGGACAGAAGAACACCGGGGAGCTGTTTTTT. This translates into CSVGGQKNTGELFF. The V and J genes are TRBV29-1 and TRBJ2-2, with 7 bases lining up with TRBD1. Trimming took 4 bases from V and 1 from J; bases not matched to a gene: 3. The CDR3 length is 14 residues. Germline CDR1 SQVTM, CDR2 ANQGSEA.

The genes are TRBV19 and TRBJ1-1, with TRBD1 as a possible D gene (6 bases). The CDR3 runs 14 residues. V lost 5 bases to trimming and J lost 7 bases, with 17 bases between them. CDR1 LNHDA and CDR2 SQIVND come from the germline V gene (reference sequence). Here the CDR3 reads CASSDPMGHHEAFF. In DNA, the CDR3 is TGTGCCAGTAGTGACCCCATGGGACACCATGAAGCTTTCTTT.

This clone was picked up one time. The chain carries TRBV10-2 and TRBJ2-3, with D possibly matching TRBD2 (5 bases). CDR1 is WSHSY, CDR2 SAAADI, per germline. The CDR3 totals 14 residues. The germline V and J ends were trimmed by 8 bases and 1 base, with 13 bases remaining between them. In DNA, the CDR3 is TGCGCCAGCGGAGAGGGATCCCGCACAGATACGCAGTATTTT. It is translated as CASGEGSRTDTQYF.

Only a few counts were recorded for this clone. CDR3 loop: CASSFSGQSHEQYF. As DNA, the CDR3 is TGTGCCAGCAGCTTTTCCGGACAGTCCCACGAGCAGTACTTC. The gene calls are TRBV7-9 and TRBJ2-7; D is perhaps TRBD1 (6 bases). This CDR3 contains 14 residues. Germline values: CDR1 SEHNR, CDR2 FQNEAQ (reference sequence). The V end lost 3 bases, the J end lost 5 bases, and 14 bases lay between the germline ends.